This is a list of T cell receptor beta chains from one sample in a study of OX40 agonist ivuxolimab in advanced cancers. Measured with immunoSEQ multiplex PCR; TCRdb has only the in-frame clones, and not every one. The repertoire holds about 70,000 clones, with about 93% as singletons. The sequencing used CD4+ or CD8+ T cells sorted from blood, collected in a trial of the OX40 agonist ivuxolimab. Receptors originate from an adult with an advanced solid tumor such as melanoma, head and neck, liver or kidney cancer. The CDR3 runs from the conserved cysteine through the conserved F or W. D genes are given only for firm matches. A row's size may be missing; if present it is once, few, many or a size class.

TRBJ1-2 TRBV7-8 . 13 TRBD1 TGTGCCAGCAGCTCCTCAGGGGGAGGTGGCTACACCTTC CASSSSGGGGYTF
TRBJ2-5 TRBV5-6 once 16 . TGTGCCAGCAGCTTGGAGGCAGCCTTAGCTGTGGAGACCCAGTACTTC CASSLEAALAVETQYF
TRBJ2-7 TRBV14 . 18 TRBD1 TGTGCCAGCAGCCTCCCGGGACAGGGAAAAGGGGGGTCCTACGAGCAGTACTTC CASSLPGQGKGGSYEQYF
TRBJ1-1 TRBV27 . 14 . TGTGCCAGCAGTTTAATAGTGCGTCCAGCTGAAGCTTTCTTT CASSLIVRPAEAFF
TRBJ2-5 TRBV6-5 . 15 TRBD2 TGTGCCAGCAGTTACTCGACTAGCGGGGGGGAGACCCAGTACTTC CASSYSTSGGETQYF
TRBJ1-2 TRBV29-1 . 14 . TGCAGCGTCGAGGAGGACGCAAGGCCCTATGGCTACACCTTC CSVEEDARPYGYTF
TRBJ2-3 TRBV4-1 . 16 . TGCGCCAGCAGCCATGACAGTTCATTGGGCACAGATACGCAGTATTTT CASSHDSSLGTDTQYF
TRBJ2-3 TRBV30 . 16 . TGTGCCTGGAGTGTAAGCCCGACTAGTTACACAGATACGCAGTATTTT CAWSVSPTSYTDTQYF
TRBJ2-5 TRBV4-1 . 13 . TGCGCCAGCAGCTGGAGATTGCAAGAGACCCAGTACTTC CASSWRLQETQYF
TRBJ2-2 TRBV19 . 14 . TGTGCCAGTAGTTGGAGTCGAGCGGCCGGGGAGCTGTTTTTT CASSWSRAAGELFF
TRBJ2-1 TRBV6-6 . 13 . TGTGCCAGCAGTTACCCCCCAGAAAATGAGCAGTTCTTC CASSYPPENEQFF
TRBJ2-1 TRBV10-3 . 15 . TGTGCCATCAGTGGAAGGACCCAAGGGGGGGATGAGCAGTTCTTC CAISGRTQGGDEQFF
TRBJ2-4 TRBV5-4 . 14 . TGTGCCAGCAGCTCCCTTTTGGGGGGAAACATTCAGTACTTC CASSSLLGGNIQYF
TRBJ2-7 TRBV4-1 once 13 . TGCGCCAGCAGCGTGAAGAGCTCCTACGAGCAGTACTTC CASSVKSSYEQYF
TRBJ1-5 TRBV19 . 17 . TGTGCCAGTAGTATACTGCCACCTCCTTATAGCAATCAGCCCCAGCATTTT CASSILPPPYSNQPQHF
TRBJ2-7 TRBV19 . 14 . TGTGCCAGTAGCCCGGGACAACTAGGCTACGAGCAGTACTTC CASSPGQLGYEQYF
TRBJ1-4 TRBV6-1 . 13 . TGTGCCAGCAGTGAAGTCTGGGGTGAAAAACTGTTTTTT CASSEVWGEKLFF
TRBJ1-4 TRBV5-8 . 16 . TGTGCCAGCAGCAATGGCGTACAGCGATTAAATGAAAAACTGTTTTTT CASSNGVQRLNEKLFF
TRBJ2-2 TRBV9 . 14 . TGTGCCAGCAGCCCCCGGGACAAAGTCGGGGAGCTGTTTTTT CASSPRDKVGELFF
TRBJ1-1 TRBV5-1 . 15 . TGCGCCAGCAGCTTGGTTCAGGGGTTGGACACTGAAGCTTTCTTT CASSLVQGLDTEAFF
TRBJ1-5 TRBV30 . 14 . TGTGCCTGGAGTGTTGGGCAGCCTGGGCAGCCCCAGCATTTT CAWSVGQPGQPQHF